A selection of T cell receptor beta chains follows, all from one sample in a study of T-cell memory formation after mild COVID-19. From the 5' RACE reads, TCRdb called clonotypes with MiXCR, one entry per CDR3 protein. The sample consists of about 410,000 distinct CDR3 sequences, 20% to 30% of them appearing once. The sample consisted of PBMCs or a T cell subset sorted from them (not recorded which). The receptors were sampled from an adult woman who had mild COVID-19 (a few samples of this study predate the infection). Cell type and time point are not known. Both conserved end residues are part of each CDR3. D genes are given only for firm matches. Clone size appears in some rows only: once, few, many, or a class for an expanded clone.

NA,NA,TRBV19,TRBJ1-1,TGCGGGGTCGCTGAAGCTTTCTTT,CGVAEAFF
NA,TRBD1,TRBV24-1,TRBJ2-7,TGTGCCACCAGTGATTCCCGGGACAGGGACCCCTACGAGCAGTACTTC,CATSDSRDRDPYEQYF
few,TRBD2,TRBV6-2/TRBV6-3,TRBJ2-1,TGTGCCAGCCGAGGGACTAGCGGGAGGGCGCCGTTCTTC,CASRGTSGRAPFF
NA,NA,TRBV19,TRBJ1-5,TGTGCCAGTAGTGGGGGGCACAGTTATCAGCCCCAGCATTTT,CASSGGHSYQPQHF
NA,NA,TRBV7-6,TRBJ2-7,TGTGCCAGCAGCCAGACAGCAACCAGTTCCCCGGACGAGCAGTACTTC,CASSQTATSSPDEQYF
few,TRBD2,TRBV11-2,TRBJ2-4,TGTGCCAGCAGCTCATCGGCGACTAGCGGGAGGGCCGGCTTC,CASSSSATSGRAGF
NA,TRBD1,TRBV20-1,TRBJ2-5,TGCAGTGCTAGATCGGATCGACAGGGCGAAGAGACACAGTACTTC,CSARSDRQGEETQYF
few,NA,TRBV20-1,TRBJ2-4,TGCAGTGCTATCACCCCTCCCGGATCCATAGCCAAAAACATTCAGTACTTC,CSAITPPGSIAKNIQYF
few,NA,TRBV2,TRBJ2-7,TGTGCCAGCTTGGGGGGAGGCCTCTCCTACGAGCAGTACTTC,CASLGGGLSYEQYF
few,NA,TRBV12-3/TRBV12-4,TRBJ2-5,TGTGCCAGCAGCCCAACGCAGGGTATTGGACAAGAGACCCAGTACTTC,CASSPTQGIGQETQYF
few,TRBD1,TRBV12-3/TRBV12-4,TRBJ2-2,TGTGCCAGCAGTTTAGCCAGGGGGCTCTACACCGGGGAGCTGTTTTTT,CASSLARGLYTGELFF
few,TRBD1,TRBV29-1,TRBJ1-2,TGCAGCGCCTCTGGACAGGTCTATGGCTACACCTTC,CSASGQVYGYTF
NA,TRBD1,TRBV16,TRBJ2-1,TGTGCCAGCAGCCAACTGGACAGGGAGATCAACAATGAGCAGTTCTTC,CASSQLDREINNEQFF
NA,NA,TRBV5-4,TRBJ1-1,TGTGCCAGCAGCCCGGGACCGATTATAATGAACACTGAAGCTTTCTTT,CASSPGPIIMNTEAFF
few,NA,TRBV3-1,TRBJ2-7,TGTGCCAGCAGCCAAGACGACCCCCTTGAGCAGTACTTC,CASSQDDPLEQYF
many,NA,TRBV2,TRBJ2-2,TGTGCCAGCAGCCGAGACACCGGGGAGCTGTTTTTT,CASSRDTGELFF
few,TRBD1,TRBV7-9,TRBJ2-5,TGTGCCAGCAGCTTAGGGTGGGACAGGGGTCACCAAGAGACCCAGTACTTC,CASSLGWDRGHQETQYF
NA,NA,TRBV12-3/TRBV12-4,TRBJ1-6,TGTGCCAGCAGTTTCAGTGGGCCCCTCCACTTT,CASSFSGPLHF